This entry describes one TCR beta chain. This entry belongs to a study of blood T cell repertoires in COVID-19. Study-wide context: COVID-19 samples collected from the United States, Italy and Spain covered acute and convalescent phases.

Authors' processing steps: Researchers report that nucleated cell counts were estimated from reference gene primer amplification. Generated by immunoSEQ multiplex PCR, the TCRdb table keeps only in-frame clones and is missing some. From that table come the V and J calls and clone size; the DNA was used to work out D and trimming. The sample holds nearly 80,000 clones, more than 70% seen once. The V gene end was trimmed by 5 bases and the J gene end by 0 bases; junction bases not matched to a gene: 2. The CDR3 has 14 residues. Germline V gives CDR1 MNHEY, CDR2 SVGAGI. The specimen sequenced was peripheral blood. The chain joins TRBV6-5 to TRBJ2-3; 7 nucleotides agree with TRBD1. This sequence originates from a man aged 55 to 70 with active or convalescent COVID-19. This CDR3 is CASSTGESTDTQYF. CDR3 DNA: TGTGCCAGCAGTACAGGGGAGAGCACAGATACGCAGTATTTT.